One and the same sample provided the 14 T cell receptor beta chains below, sequenced in a study. TCRdb re-analysed the 5' RACE reads in MiXCR, keeping a single row per CDR3 protein. Among 30,000 to 40,000 distinct CDR3 sequences listed, about 28% were seen once. The sequenced material came from naive CD4+ T cells sorted from a lymph node. Documented subset: naive CD4+ T cells, CD4+CD45RA+CD25-. These receptors originate from a female donor with breast cancer.

The gene calls are TRBV21-1 and TRBJ2-7; the table calls TRBD2, which could not be checked here. TRBV21-1 is a pseudogene. The CDR3 sequence is 15 residues long. The CDR3 DNA sequence: TGTGCCAGCAGCAAAGACACGGGACTAGACTACGAGCAGTACTTC. As protein: CASSKDTGLDYEQYF.

The rearrangement uses TRBV4-1 and TRBJ1-2; D is undetermined. The CDR3 is 16 residues long. Germline-derived CDR1 and CDR2 are MGHRA and YSYEKL. V was cut by 0 bases and J by 8 bases, with 19 bases left in between. The DNA of the CDR3 is TGCGCCAGCAGCCAAGAAAATTGGGCACGAATAGGGGGCTACACCTTC. This sequence encodes CASSQENWARIGGYTF.

V gene TRBV3-1 combines with J gene TRBJ1-1, with D possibly matching TRBD1 (5 bases). V dropped 0 bases and J dropped 6 bases, with 11 bases sitting between them. Germline CDR1 is LGHDT and CDR2 is YNNKEL (reference sequence). This CDR3 comprises 14 residues. Here the CDR3 reads CASSQDGGRAEAFF. In nucleotides, the CDR3 is TGTGCCAGCAGCCAAGATGGGGGTAGGGCTGAAGCTTTCTTT.

This clonotype showed up just a few times. The gene calls are TRBV4-3 and TRBJ2-1, with 14 positions matching TRBD2. Germline CDR1 reads LGHNA; CDR2 reads YSLEER. The CDR3 spans 18 residues. J was trimmed by 2 bases and V by 3 bases; bases with no gene match: 6. The chain's CDR3 is CASSHGTSGSFTYNEQFF. The CDR3 DNA sequence: TGCGCCAGCAGCCATGGGACTAGCGGGAGCTTCACCTACAATGAGCAGTTCTTC.

V and J are TRBV7-2 and TRBJ2-5, with a tentative D call TRBD2 (6 bases). Germline CDR1 and CDR2: SGHTA and FQGNSA. V dropped 3 bases and J dropped 4 bases, with 12 bases sitting between them. This CDR3 has 14 residues. CDR3 protein: CASSLTRSIETQYF. In DNA form, the CDR3 reads TGTGCCAGCAGCTTGACTAGAAGTATAGAGACCCAGTACTTC. Filled out from reference TRBV7-2 and TRBJ2-5, the complete variable domain reads GAGVSQSPSNKVTEKGKDVELRCDPISGHTALYWYRQSLGQGLEFLIYFQGNSAPDKSGLPSDRFSAERTGGSVSTLTIQRTQQEDSAVYLCASSLTRSIETQYFGPGTRLLVL.

J is TRBJ1-1 and V is TRBV3-1; D is uncertain. CDR3 length: 12 amino acids. V lost 4 bases and J lost 5, with 8 bases in between. CDR1 and CDR2 from the germline V gene are LGHDT and YNNKEL (reference sequence). CDR3 amino acids: CASSRMGTEAFF. For the CDR3, the DNA is TGTGCCAGCAGCCGTATGGGGACTGAAGCTTTCTTT.

The genes are TRBV29-1 and TRBJ2-7; 9 bases fit TRBD2. Germline-derived CDR1 and CDR2 are SQVTM and ANQGSEA. V was pared by 4 bases and J by 10 bases, with 8 bases of the junction left unmatched. This CDR3 is built from 12 residues. In nucleotides, the CDR3 is TGCAGCGTTGCCCTAGCGGGAAGGCCCCAGTACTTC. This translates into CSVALAGRPQYF.

This clonotype came up once. This may be a read error: a much more frequent sequence differs by one nucleotide. The chain couples TRBV5-6 to TRBJ2-1; D is perhaps TRBD2 (5 bases). Trimming removed 3 bases at V and 1 base at J, with 11 bases between. From germline, CDR1 is SGHDT and CDR2 YYEEEE. The CDR3 covers 15 residues. The CDR3 DNA is TGTGCCAGCAGCTCAGTTGGCGGGTCCTACAATGAGCAGTTCTTC. It encodes CASSSVGGSYNEQFF.

The V call is TRBV6-5, the J call TRBJ2-7; possibly TRBD1 for D (6 bases). Trimming left V 2 bases short and J 4 bases short, with 12 bases between. Per the germline V gene, CDR1 is MNHEY and CDR2 is SVGAGI. The length of the CDR3 is 14 residues. This CDR3 reads CASSYSNRDYEQYF. The CDR3 DNA reads as TGTGCCAGCAGTTACAGCAACAGGGATTACGAGCAGTACTTC.

Remarks on this clonotype: At one boundary the junction diverges from the germline segment, which might be a read error. In DNA form, the CDR3 reads TGTGCCAGCAGGTCGCGGTACCTCAATGTGCAGTTCTTC. Translation: CASRSRYLNVQFF. The rearrangement uses TRBV28 and TRBJ2-1, with D unclear. There are 13 residues in the CDR3. Germline lookup yields CDR1 MDHEN and CDR2 SYDVKM.

This clonotype was seen many times. This chain's CDR3 is CASSATGTSETQYF. The CDR3, as DNA: TGTGCCAGCAGTGCGACAGGGACCAGCGAGACCCAGTACTTC. The genes are TRBV6-1 and TRBJ2-5; 7 bases are a match to TRBD1. Looked up from germline, CDR1 is MNHNS and CDR2 is SASEGT. CDR3 length equals 14 residues. V shed 4 bases, J shed 5 bases, and the junction held 7 bases outside the gene matches.

Only a few counts were recorded for this clonotype. The chain links TRBV7-2 to TRBJ2-1; D unresolved. V lost 0 bases and J lost 2, with 8 bases in between. Germline CDR1 is SGHTA and CDR2 is FQGNSA. CDR3 size: 15 residues. The CDR3 protein is CASSLASSPYNEQFF. The CDR3 DNA follows: TGTGCCAGCAGCTTAGCTAGTTCTCCCTACAATGAGCAGTTCTTC.

Many counts were recorded for this clonotype. The rearrangement uses TRBV5-1 and TRBJ2-1; TRBD2 agrees at 15 bases. The germline V gene has CDR1 SGHRS and CDR2 YFSETQ. This CDR3 has 15 amino acids. J was trimmed by 13 bases and V by 0 bases; bases with no gene match: 5. The CDR3 nucleotides read TGCGCCAGCAGCTTGGTAGGACTAGCGGGAGGGCCCCAGTTCTTC. This encodes CASSLVGLAGGPQFF.

Details on this clonotype: This may stem from a read error, because a much larger clone lies one nucleotide away. The genes are TRBV28 and TRBJ2-1; 8 positions match TRBD1. V trimming: 1 base; J trimming: 6 bases; junction bases outside the gene matches: 2. This CDR3 contains 14 residues. Germline V gives CDR1 MDHEN, CDR2 SYDVKM. The CDR3 region has the DNA TGTGCCAGCAGTTTATCCACAGGGGGCAATGAGCAGTTCTTC. Encoded protein: CASSLSTGGNEQFF.